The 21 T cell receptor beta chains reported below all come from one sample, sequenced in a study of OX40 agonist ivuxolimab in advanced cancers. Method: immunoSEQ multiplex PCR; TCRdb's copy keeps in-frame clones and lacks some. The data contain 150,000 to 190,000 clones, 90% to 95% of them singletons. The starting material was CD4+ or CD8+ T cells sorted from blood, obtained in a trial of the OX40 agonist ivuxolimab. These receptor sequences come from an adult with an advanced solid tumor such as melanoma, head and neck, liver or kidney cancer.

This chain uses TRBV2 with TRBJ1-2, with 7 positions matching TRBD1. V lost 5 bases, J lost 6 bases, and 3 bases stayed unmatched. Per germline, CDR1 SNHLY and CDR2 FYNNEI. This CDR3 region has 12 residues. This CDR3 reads CASSRDRDGYTF. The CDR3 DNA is TGTGCCAGCAGTCGGGACAGAGATGGCTACACCTTC.

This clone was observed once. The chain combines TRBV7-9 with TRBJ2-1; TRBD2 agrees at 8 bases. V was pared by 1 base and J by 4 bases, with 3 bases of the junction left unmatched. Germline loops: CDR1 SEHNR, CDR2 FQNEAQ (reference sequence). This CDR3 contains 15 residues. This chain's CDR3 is CASSLERGKYNEQFF. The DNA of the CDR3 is TGTGCCAGCAGCTTAGAGCGGGGGAAGTACAATGAGCAGTTCTTC.

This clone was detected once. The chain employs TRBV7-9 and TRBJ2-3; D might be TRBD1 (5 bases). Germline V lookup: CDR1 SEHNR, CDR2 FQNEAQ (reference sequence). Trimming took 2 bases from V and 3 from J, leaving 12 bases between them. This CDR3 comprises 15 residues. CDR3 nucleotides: TGTGCCAGCAGCTTACCCAGGGTGGGGACAGATACGCAGTATTTT. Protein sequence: CASSLPRVGTDTQYF.

The CDR3 DNA is TGTGCCAGCAGCTTAAAAGTGGGAGGACGGGATGAGCAGTTCTTC. Amino acid sequence: CASSLKVGGRDEQFF. J is TRBJ2-1 and V is TRBV5-4; possible D gene TRBD2, 6 bases. V was shortened by 2 bases and J by 8 bases, with 17 bases between the two germline ends. Germline CDR1 and CDR2: SGHNT and YYREEE (reference sequence). This CDR3 contains 15 residues.

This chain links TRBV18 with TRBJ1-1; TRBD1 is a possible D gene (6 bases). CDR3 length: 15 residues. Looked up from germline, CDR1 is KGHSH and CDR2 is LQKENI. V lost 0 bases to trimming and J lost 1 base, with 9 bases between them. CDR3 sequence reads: CASSPPGGENTEAFF. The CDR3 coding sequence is TGTGCCAGCTCACCACCGGGGGGCGAGAACACTGAAGCTTTCTTT.

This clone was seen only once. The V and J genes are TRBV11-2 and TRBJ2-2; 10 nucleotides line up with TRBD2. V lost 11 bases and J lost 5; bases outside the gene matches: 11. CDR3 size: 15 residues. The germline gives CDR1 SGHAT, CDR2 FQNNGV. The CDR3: CAAKRGGWNTGELFF. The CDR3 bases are TGTGCCGCTAAGCGGGGGGGCTGGAATACCGGGGAGCTGTTTTTT.

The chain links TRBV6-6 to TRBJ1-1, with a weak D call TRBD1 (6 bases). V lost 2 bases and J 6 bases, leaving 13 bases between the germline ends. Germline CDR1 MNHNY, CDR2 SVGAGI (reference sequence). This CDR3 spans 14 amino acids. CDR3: CASSYGGPGAEAFF. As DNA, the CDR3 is TGTGCCAGCAGTTACGGGGGGCCGGGCGCTGAAGCTTTCTTT.

The CDR3 coding sequence is TGTGCCATCTCTATGAGAGACAGGGGGCTCTCTGGGGCCAACGTCCTGACTTTC. Amino acids: CAISMRDRGLSGANVLTF. V usage is TRBV10-3 and J usage is TRBJ2-6; 10 nucleotides agree with TRBD1. Germline trimming cut 8 bases from V and 0 bases from J; bases unmatched to any gene: 10. The CDR3 runs 18 residues. Germline values: CDR1 ENHRY, CDR2 SYGVKD.

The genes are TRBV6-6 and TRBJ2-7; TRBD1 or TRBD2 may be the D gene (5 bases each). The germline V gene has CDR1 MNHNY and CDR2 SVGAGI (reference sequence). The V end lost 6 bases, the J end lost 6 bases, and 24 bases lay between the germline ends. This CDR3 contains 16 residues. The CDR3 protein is CASSPTVWGKEGEQYF. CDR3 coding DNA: TGTGCCAGCAGCCCTACTGTCTGGGGGAAGGAAGGCGAGCAGTACTTC.

CDR3 loop: CASSLERSRGTQYF. In DNA form, the CDR3 reads TGTGCCAGCAGCTTGGAGCGGTCCAGGGGGACCCAGTACTTC. This chain links TRBV7-2 with TRBJ2-5; maybe TRBD1 (6 bases). The ends were cut back, 3 bases at V and 7 bases at J, with 15 bases in the middle. The CDR3 loop spans 14 amino acids. Germline assignment: CDR1 SGHTA and CDR2 FQGNSA.

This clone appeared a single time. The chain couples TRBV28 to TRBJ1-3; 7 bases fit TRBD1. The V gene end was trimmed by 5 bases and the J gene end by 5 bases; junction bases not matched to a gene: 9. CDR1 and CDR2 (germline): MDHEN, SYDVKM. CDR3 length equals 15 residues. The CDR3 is CASSPWGQLRNTIYF. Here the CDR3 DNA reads TGTGCCAGCAGTCCCTGGGGACAGCTCAGAAACACCATATATTTT.

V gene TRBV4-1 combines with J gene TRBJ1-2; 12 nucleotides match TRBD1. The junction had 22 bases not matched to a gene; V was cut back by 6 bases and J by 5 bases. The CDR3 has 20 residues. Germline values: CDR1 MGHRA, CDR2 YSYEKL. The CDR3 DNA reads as TGCGCCAGCAGTCGTGAACGCGACCCGGGACAGGGGGCGAAGGAGTATGGCTACACCTTC. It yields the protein CASSRERDPGQGAKEYGYTF.

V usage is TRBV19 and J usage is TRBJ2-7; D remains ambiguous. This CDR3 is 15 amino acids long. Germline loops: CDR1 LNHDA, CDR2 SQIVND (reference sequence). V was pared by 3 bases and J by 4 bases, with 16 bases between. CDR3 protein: CASSINVVGFYEQYF. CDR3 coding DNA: TGTGCCAGTAGTATTAATGTAGTAGGGTTTTACGAGCAGTACTTC.

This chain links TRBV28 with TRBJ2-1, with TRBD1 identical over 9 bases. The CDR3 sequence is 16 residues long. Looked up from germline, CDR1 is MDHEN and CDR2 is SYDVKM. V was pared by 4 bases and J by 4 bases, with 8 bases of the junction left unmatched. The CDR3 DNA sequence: TGTGCCAGCAGTTACCAACCGGGACAGGGTTACAATGAGCAGTTCTTC. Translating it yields CASSYQPGQGYNEQFF.

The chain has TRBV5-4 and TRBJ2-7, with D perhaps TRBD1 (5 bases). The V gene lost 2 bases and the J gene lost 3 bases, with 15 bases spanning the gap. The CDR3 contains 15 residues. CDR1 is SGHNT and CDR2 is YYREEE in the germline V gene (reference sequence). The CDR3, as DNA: TGTGCCAGCAGCTTCCGAGACAGAGGATTCTACGAGCAGTACTTC. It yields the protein CASSFRDRGFYEQYF.

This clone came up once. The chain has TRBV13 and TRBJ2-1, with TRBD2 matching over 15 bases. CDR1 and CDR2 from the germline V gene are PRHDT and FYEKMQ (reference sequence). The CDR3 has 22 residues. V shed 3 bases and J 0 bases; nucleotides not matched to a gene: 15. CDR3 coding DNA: TGTGCCAGCAGCTTCGGGACTAGCGGGAGGCCAATATATGAGAGCTCCTACAATGAGCAGTTCTTC. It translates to CASSFGTSGRPIYESSYNEQFF.

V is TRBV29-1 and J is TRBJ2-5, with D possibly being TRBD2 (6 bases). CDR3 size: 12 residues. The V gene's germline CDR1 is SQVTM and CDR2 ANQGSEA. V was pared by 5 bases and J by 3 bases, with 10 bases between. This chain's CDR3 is CSVRRVEETQYF. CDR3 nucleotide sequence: TGCAGCGTTCGGAGGGTCGAAGAGACCCAGTACTTC.

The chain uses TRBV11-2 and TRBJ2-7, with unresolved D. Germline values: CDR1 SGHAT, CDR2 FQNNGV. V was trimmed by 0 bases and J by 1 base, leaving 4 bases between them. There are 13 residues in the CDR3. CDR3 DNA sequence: TGTGCCAGCAGCTTAGATCCTTCCTACGAGCAGTACTTC. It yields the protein CASSLDPSYEQYF.

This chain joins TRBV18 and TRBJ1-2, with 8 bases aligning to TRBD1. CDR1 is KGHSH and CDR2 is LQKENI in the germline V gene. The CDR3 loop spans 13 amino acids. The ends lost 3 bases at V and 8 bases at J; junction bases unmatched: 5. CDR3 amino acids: CASSPGQDNGYTF. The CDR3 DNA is TGTGCCAGCTCACCGGGACAGGATAACGGCTACACCTTC.

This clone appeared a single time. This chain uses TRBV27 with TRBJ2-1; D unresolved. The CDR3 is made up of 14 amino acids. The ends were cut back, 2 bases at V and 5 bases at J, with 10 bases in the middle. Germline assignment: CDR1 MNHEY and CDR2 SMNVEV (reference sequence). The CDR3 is CASSLRSAHNEQFF. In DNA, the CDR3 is TGTGCCAGCAGTTTACGGTCGGCCCACAATGAGCAGTTCTTC.

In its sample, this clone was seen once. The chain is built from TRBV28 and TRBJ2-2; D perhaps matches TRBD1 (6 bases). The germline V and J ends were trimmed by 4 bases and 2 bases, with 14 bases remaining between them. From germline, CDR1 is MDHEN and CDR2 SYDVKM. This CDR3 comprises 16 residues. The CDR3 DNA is TGTGCCAGCAGTTCACCAGGGGCCGTCAACACCGGGGAGCTGTTTTTT. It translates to CASSSPGAVNTGELFF.